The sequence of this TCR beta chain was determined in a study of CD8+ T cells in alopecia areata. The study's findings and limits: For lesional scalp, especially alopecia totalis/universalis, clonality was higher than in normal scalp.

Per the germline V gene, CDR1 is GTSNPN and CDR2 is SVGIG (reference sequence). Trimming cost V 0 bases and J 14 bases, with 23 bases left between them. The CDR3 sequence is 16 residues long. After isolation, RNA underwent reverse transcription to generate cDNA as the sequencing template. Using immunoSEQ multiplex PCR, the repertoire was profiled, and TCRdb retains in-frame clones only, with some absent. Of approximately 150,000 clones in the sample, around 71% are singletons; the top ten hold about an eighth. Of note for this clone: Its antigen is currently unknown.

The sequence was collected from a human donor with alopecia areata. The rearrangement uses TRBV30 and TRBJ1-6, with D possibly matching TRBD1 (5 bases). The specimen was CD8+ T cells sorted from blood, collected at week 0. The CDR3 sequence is CAWSVPEDNAQATLHF. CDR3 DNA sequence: TGTGCCTGGAGTGTACCCGAGGACAATGCGCAGGCTACCCTCCACTTT.